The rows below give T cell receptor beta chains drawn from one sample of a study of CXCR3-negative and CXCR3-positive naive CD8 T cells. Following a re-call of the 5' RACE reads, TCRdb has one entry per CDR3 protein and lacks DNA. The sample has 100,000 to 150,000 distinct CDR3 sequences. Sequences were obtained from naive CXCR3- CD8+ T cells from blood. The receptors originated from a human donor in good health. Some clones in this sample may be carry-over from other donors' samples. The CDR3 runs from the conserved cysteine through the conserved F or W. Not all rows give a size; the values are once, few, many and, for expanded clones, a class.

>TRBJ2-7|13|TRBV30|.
CAFRQGSSYEQYF
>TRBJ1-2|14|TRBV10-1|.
CASSPTGQHYGYTF
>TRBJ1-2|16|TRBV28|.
CASLSRTAGTNYGYTF
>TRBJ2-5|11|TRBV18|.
CASHRGETQYF
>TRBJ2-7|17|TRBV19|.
CASRKAGLAGDPYEQYF
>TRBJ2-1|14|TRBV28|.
CASIGGHSYNEQFF
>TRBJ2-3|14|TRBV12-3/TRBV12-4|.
CASSTGDRSDTQYF
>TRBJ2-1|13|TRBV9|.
CASSAGGGNEQFF
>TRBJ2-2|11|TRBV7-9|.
CASRPSGELFF
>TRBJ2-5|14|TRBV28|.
CASTQLAGKETQYF
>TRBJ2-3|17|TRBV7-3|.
CASSSSVSGAVADTQYF
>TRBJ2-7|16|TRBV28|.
CASSLGQGAAYYEQYF
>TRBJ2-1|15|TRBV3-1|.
CASSQASLLKDEQFF
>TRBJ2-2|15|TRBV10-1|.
CASSALRDYTGELFF
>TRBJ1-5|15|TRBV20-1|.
CSARLSGWPGQPQHF
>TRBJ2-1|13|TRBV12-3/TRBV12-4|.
CASSDRLAPEQFF
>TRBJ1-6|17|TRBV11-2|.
CASSLLPGQNYNSPLHF
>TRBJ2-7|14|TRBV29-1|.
CSVLMDSSSYEQYF
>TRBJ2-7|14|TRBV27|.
CASSRLAETYEQYF
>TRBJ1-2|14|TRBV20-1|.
CSARDRDSNYGYTF
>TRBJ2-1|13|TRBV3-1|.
CASSQDMVYEQFF
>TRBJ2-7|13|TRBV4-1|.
CASGETGLSEQYF
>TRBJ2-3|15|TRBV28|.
CASGWTGSGGDTQYF
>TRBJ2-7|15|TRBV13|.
CASSSRPQGGPEQYF
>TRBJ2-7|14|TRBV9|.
CASSAATGGSEQYF
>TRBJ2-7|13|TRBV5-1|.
CASSLGQGTEQYF
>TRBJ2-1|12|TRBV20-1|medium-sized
CSARLGDVEQFF
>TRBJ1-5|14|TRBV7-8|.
CASSLTGENQPQHF
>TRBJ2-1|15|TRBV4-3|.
CASSHQRRSYNEQFF